One sample yielded the 17 T cell receptor beta chains listed below, sequenced in a study of T cell clones after liver transplantation. Libraries were prepared by immunoSEQ multiplex PCR; TCRdb keeps only in-frame clonotypes and omits some of them. The data hold tens of thousands of clones, with roughly 83% observed a single time. The sample was CD4+ T cells from blood, taken at the 22-month timepoint. The receptor source for this set is a human patient who received a liver transplant. Some T cells may trace back to the graft donor.

This sequence joins TRBV2 and TRBJ2-5, with D unclear. The germline gives CDR1 SNHLY, CDR2 FYNNEI. The V end lost 4 bases, the J end lost 4 bases, and 25 bases lay between the germline ends. CDR3 size: 18 residues. The CDR3 protein is CASSGKKMASLRRETQYF. CDR3 nucleotides: TGTGCCAGCAGTGGTAAAAAGATGGCATCCCTTCGACGAGAGACCCAGTACTTC. The whole variable domain, filled in from reference TRBV2 and TRBJ2-5, reads EPEVTQTPSHQVTQMGQEVILRCVPISNHLYFYWYRQILGQKVEFLVSFYNNEISEKSEIFDDQFSVERPDGSNFTLKIRSTKLEDSAMYFCASSGKKMASLRRETQYFGPGTRLLVL.

This sequence joins TRBV6-5 and TRBJ1-6; TRBD1 might be the D (5 bases). The CDR3 runs to 16 residues. Germline V gene sequence: CDR1 MNHEY, CDR2 SVGAGI. The V and J ends lost 2 bases and 1 base respectively, with 9 bases between them. The chain's CDR3 is CASSYRGGSYNSPLHF. The CDR3 DNA is TGTGCCAGCAGTTACAGGGGTGGTTCCTATAATTCACCCCTCCACTTT.

The rearrangement uses TRBV5-1 and TRBJ2-5, with 8 bases fitting TRBD2. There are 15 residues in the CDR3. Trimming took 0 bases from V and 2 from J; bases not matched to a gene: 3. Germline loops: CDR1 SGHRS, CDR2 YFSETQ. In DNA form, the CDR3 reads TGCGCCAGCAGCTTGGATTCGGGGGGGCAAGAGACCCAGTACTTC. It encodes CASSLDSGGQETQYF.

V is TRBV14 and J is TRBJ2-5; D is uncertain. V lost 0 bases and J 10 bases, leaving 15 bases between the germline ends. The CDR3 contains 14 residues. The V gene's germline CDR1 is SGHDN and CDR2 FVKESK. Here the CDR3 DNA reads TGTGCCAGCAGCCAAGAGAGTATGAGGACGGGCCAGTACTTC. It codes for CASSQESMRTGQYF.

The chain couples TRBV5-4 to TRBJ1-6; 10 bases are shared with TRBD1. J gave up 10 bases and V 4 bases, and 5 bases lay outside the gene matches. The CDR3 totals 14 residues. Germline CDR1 reads SGHNT; CDR2 reads YYREEE (reference sequence). Here the CDR3 DNA reads TGTGCCAGCAGCACGCCGGGACAGGGGTCACCCCTCCACTTT. Amino acid sequence: CASSTPGQGSPLHF.

The chain has TRBV14 and TRBJ1-5; no clear D. This CDR3 has 12 residues. Per germline, CDR1 SGHDN and CDR2 FVKESK. V shed 5 bases and J shed 4 bases, with 6 bases lying between them. This CDR3 is CASSRVNQPQHF. The CDR3 DNA reads TGTGCCAGCAGCAGGGTAAATCAGCCCCAGCATTTT.

The rearrangement uses TRBV29-1 and TRBJ1-1; TRBD1 matches at 11 bases. The CDR3 covers 14 residues. CDR1 SQVTM and CDR2 ANQGSEA come from the germline V gene. The V and J ends lost 2 bases and 6 bases, in that order; junction bases with no gene match: 5. This CDR3 is CSVESGTGGSEAFF. DNA for the CDR3: TGCAGCGTTGAATCGGGGACAGGGGGGTCTGAAGCTTTCTTT.

V gene TRBV5-6 combines with J gene TRBJ2-7; D gene unclear. The CDR3 runs to 15 residues. V gave up 0 bases and J gave up 0 bases, with 10 bases separating them. Germline CDR1 reads SGHDT; CDR2 reads YYEEEE. The CDR3 is CASSLGHVSSYEQYF. In DNA, the CDR3 is TGTGCCAGCAGCTTGGGACACGTGAGCTCCTACGAGCAGTACTTC.

The chain carries TRBV29-1 and TRBJ2-2; possibly TRBD2 for D (7 bases). Trimming removed 7 bases from V and 2 bases from J, with 14 bases in between. From germline, CDR1 is SQVTM and CDR2 ANQGSEA. The CDR3 contains 14 residues. The CDR3: CSAQGGGNTGELFF. DNA for the CDR3: TGCAGCGCCCAAGGGGGGGGAAACACCGGGGAGCTGTTTTTT.

The J gene is TRBJ1-1, the V gene TRBV19; possible D gene TRBD1, 6 bases. The CDR3 totals 17 residues. In germline, CDR1 is LNHDA, CDR2 SQIVND (reference sequence). The ends were cut back, 1 base at V and 1 base at J, with 16 bases in the middle. CDR3 coding DNA: TGTGCCAGTAGTATAGGGTGGGGCACAGGGCAGAACACTGAAGCTTTCTTT. Protein product: CASSIGWGTGQNTEAFF.

This clone has just one count. V is TRBV7-9 and J is TRBJ2-5; D not resolved. The germline V gene has CDR1 SEHNR and CDR2 FQNEAQ (reference sequence). The CDR3 contains 12 residues. Between the trimmed V and J ends, which lost 1 base and 7 bases, there was a span of 7 bases. The CDR3 coding sequence is TGTGCCAGCAGCTTAGACATTTGGACCCAGTACTTC. Protein sequence: CASSLDIWTQYF.

The chain carries TRBV9 and TRBJ2-7; D possibly matches TRBD1 or TRBD2 (7 bases each). Trimming stripped 0 bases from V and 3 bases from J, with 13 bases between. Germline V lookup: CDR1 SGDLS, CDR2 YYNGEE. The length of the CDR3 is 15 residues. This CDR3 is CASSVGRGGRYEQYF. CDR3 DNA sequence: TGTGCCAGCAGCGTAGGCAGGGGGGGACGCTACGAGCAGTACTTC.

This clone was recorded once. The chain employs TRBV4-1 and TRBJ1-2, with unresolved D. The CDR3 totals 14 residues. Trimming cost V 1 base and J 8 bases, with 14 bases left between them. The germline V gene encodes CDR1 MGHRA and CDR2 YSYEKL. CDR3 DNA sequence: TGCGCCAGCAGCCAAGTTAGGTTATTCCAAGGCTACACCTTC. Translation gives CASSQVRLFQGYTF.

The chain uses TRBV7-2 and TRBJ2-7; TRBD1 might be the D (6 bases). This CDR3 is built from 14 residues. Germline V gives CDR1 SGHTA, CDR2 FQGNSA. The V gene lost 5 bases and the J gene lost 7 bases, with 18 bases spanning the gap. CDR3 nucleotides: TGTGCCAGCAGCGGACAGCGATACTCAGGGGAGCAGTACTTC. Its translation: CASSGQRYSGEQYF.

This sequence joins TRBV10-3 and TRBJ1-1; 7 bases match TRBD1. Per germline, CDR1 ENHRY and CDR2 SYGVKD. This CDR3 is 11 amino acids long. The junction had 7 bases not matched to a gene; V was cut back by 10 bases and J by 8 bases. Here the CDR3 DNA reads TGTGCCACCAGGGGGGCAGACGAAGCTTTCTTT. It is translated as CATRGADEAFF.

The chain carries TRBV5-6 and TRBJ2-5, with a tentative D call TRBD1 (5 bases). The V and J ends lost 0 bases and 5 bases respectively, with 11 bases between them. In germline, CDR1 is SGHDT, CDR2 YYEEEE. This CDR3 is built from 14 residues. This chain's CDR3 is CASSLGSRVETQYF. The CDR3 DNA is TGTGCCAGCAGCTTGGGGTCCAGGGTTGAGACCCAGTACTTC.

The chain couples TRBV5-4 to TRBJ2-6; 13 nucleotides align to TRBD2. V shed 4 bases and J 4 bases; nucleotides not matched to a gene: 8. The CDR3 runs to 18 residues. CDR1 is SGHNT and CDR2 is YYREEE in the germline V gene (reference sequence). The CDR3 nucleotides are TGTGCCAGCAGCACCGGACTAGCGGGAGTGTTAGGGGCCAACGTCCTGACTTTC. This encodes CASSTGLAGVLGANVLTF.